These 28 T cell receptor beta chains were sequenced from one sample in a study of CD8 T cells in Susac syndrome. cDNA came from about 0.5 to 1 ug RNA primed by random hexamers. Each CDR3 protein is one row after TCRdb ran MiXCR on the immunoSEQ multiplex PCR reads. The sample yields 120,000 or so distinct CDR3 sequences, just over 95% seen once. Sequencing was done on a sample of CD4+ T cells from PBMCs. The origin of the receptors is a human donor with Susac syndrome.

V usage is TRBV29-1 and J usage is TRBJ1-1, with TRBD1 as a possible D gene (6 bases). Deletions cut 4 bases from V and 2 bases from J, with 11 bases between. Germline V gene lookup returns CDR1 SQVTM and CDR2 ANQGSEA. The CDR3 is 13 amino acids. CDR3 coding DNA: TGCAGCGTTGCCAGGGGCCCTAACACTGAAGCTTTCTTT. This codes for CSVARGPNTEAFF.

The chain employs TRBV7-8 and TRBJ1-1, with 7 bases fitting TRBD1. Germline trimming cut 1 base from V and 0 bases from J; bases unmatched to any gene: 11. CDR3 size: 18 residues. Germline V lookup: CDR1 SGHVS, CDR2 FQNEAQ. The CDR3 sequence: CASSLGQGVVNLNTEAFF. For the CDR3, the DNA is TGTGCCAGCAGCTTAGGCCAGGGGGTGGTCAATTTGAACACTGAAGCTTTCTTT.

The chain links TRBV5-4 to TRBJ2-3, with TRBD2 matching over 8 bases. J was trimmed by 6 bases and V by 0 bases; bases with no gene match: 6. This CDR3 is 15 amino acids long. Germline CDR1 is SGHNT and CDR2 is YYREEE (reference sequence). CDR3 amino acids: CASSLGPGGSDTQYF. The DNA of the CDR3 is TGTGCCAGCAGCTTGGGTCCGGGAGGGTCCGATACGCAGTATTTT.

This clonotype was seen only once. The rearrangement uses TRBV29-1 and TRBJ1-1; D remains ambiguous. Germline values: CDR1 SQVTM, CDR2 ANQGSEA. Deletions cut 6 bases from V and 1 base from J, with 9 bases between. The CDR3 contains 12 residues. The CDR3 reads CSVLVRNTEAFF. The CDR3 nucleotides read TGCAGCGTCCTCGTAAGGAACACTGAAGCTTTCTTT.

This chain's CDR3 is CSARDRRGTMNTEAFF. The CDR3 nucleotides read TGCAGTGCTAGAGATCGGAGAGGGACAATGAACACTGAAGCTTTCTTT. The chain combines TRBV20-1 with TRBJ1-1; the D gene is possibly TRBD1 (6 bases). Germline V gives CDR1 DFQATT, CDR2 SNEGSKA (reference sequence). The CDR3 length is 16 residues. Between the trimmed V and J ends, which lost 0 bases and 0 bases, there was a span of 14 bases.

V is TRBV29-1 and J is TRBJ2-2, with 10 positions matching TRBD2. V was pared by 7 bases and J by 6 bases, with 5 bases of the junction left unmatched. Germline assignment: CDR1 SQVTM and CDR2 ANQGSEA. The CDR3 extends over 13 amino acids. CDR3: CSATGTSAGELFF. CDR3 coding DNA: TGCAGCGCCACCGGGACTAGCGCCGGGGAGCTGTTTTTT.

The genes are TRBV20-1 and TRBJ2-1; no clear D. The CDR3 contains 13 residues. V lost 5 bases to trimming and J lost 6 bases, with 14 bases between them. Germline loops: CDR1 DFQATT, CDR2 SNEGSKA (reference sequence). In DNA form, the CDR3 reads TGCAGTGCTCCCCAGGTCTGGGGCAATGAGCAGTTCTTC. This sequence encodes CSAPQVWGNEQFF.

The chain recombines TRBV30 with TRBJ1-2; no definite D call. The germline V gene has CDR1 GTSNPN and CDR2 SVGIG (reference sequence). CDR3 length equals 14 residues. The germline V and J ends were trimmed by 2 bases and 4 bases, with 14 bases remaining between them. CDR3 amino acids: CAWSLRPIIYGYTF. The CDR3 bases are TGTGCCTGGAGTTTACGGCCCATCATCTATGGCTACACCTTC.

The CDR3 DNA reads TGTGCCAGCAGCCCCAAAAACACAAACTCCTACGAGCAGTACTTC. Translating it yields CASSPKNTNSYEQYF. V and J are TRBV7-9 and TRBJ2-7; D is unclear. This CDR3 region has 15 residues. The germline V gene has CDR1 SEHNR and CDR2 FQNEAQ (reference sequence). V was pared by 5 bases and J by 0 bases, with 14 bases between.

The chain uses TRBV20-1 and TRBJ2-1; no clear D gene. CDR3 length: 10 amino acids. Germline CDR1 and CDR2: DFQATT and SNEGSKA (reference sequence). The V gene lost 3 bases and the J gene lost 10 bases, with 7 bases spanning the gap. For the CDR3, the DNA is TGCAGTGCTAGCACGACAGAGCAGTTCTTC. Protein: CSASTTEQFF.

The DNA of the CDR3 is TGCGCCAGCAGCTTGGCCCTGGGGGGCACTGAAGCTTTCTTT. Amino acids: CASSLALGGTEAFF. The chain links TRBV5-1 to TRBJ1-1, with a tentative D call TRBD1 (5 bases). CDR3 length equals 14 residues. The V end lost 0 bases, the J end lost 4 bases, and 10 bases lay between the germline ends. From germline, CDR1 is SGHRS and CDR2 YFSETQ.

This chain uses TRBV3-1 with TRBJ2-7; 7 nucleotides line up with TRBD2. This CDR3 has 14 amino acids. Germline trimming cut 4 bases from V and 2 bases from J; bases unmatched to any gene: 5. Germline V gives CDR1 LGHDT, CDR2 YNNKEL (reference sequence). CDR3 sequence reads: CASSRAGATYEQYF. The DNA for the CDR3 is TGTGCCAGCAGCCGGGCGGGAGCAACCTACGAGCAGTACTTC.

V is TRBV9 and J is TRBJ1-3; D is possibly TRBD1 (6 bases). Trimming took 0 bases from V and 0 from J, leaving 10 bases between them. The CDR3 totals 16 residues. The germline V gene has CDR1 SGDLS and CDR2 YYNGEE. CDR3 DNA: TGTGCCAGCAGCGTAGCTACAGGGATCTCTGGAAACACCATATATTTT. This codes for CASSVATGISGNTIYF. Combining the CDR3 with reference TRBV9 and TRBJ1-3 gives the whole variable domain DSGVTQTPKHLITATGQRVTLRCSPRSGDLSVYWYQQSLDQGLQFLIQYYNGEERAKGNILERFSAQQFPDLHSELNLSSLELGDSALYFCASSVATGISGNTIYFGEGSWLTVV.

This clonotype was detected only once. The chain recombines TRBV19 with TRBJ2-7; D perhaps matches TRBD2 (6 bases). From germline, CDR1 is LNHDA and CDR2 SQIVND (reference sequence). V lost 5 bases, J lost 2 bases, and 19 bases lay in between. CDR3 length: 16 residues. The CDR3 here is CASSDGGLHDPYEQYF. The CDR3 nucleotides read TGTGCCAGTAGTGATGGCGGACTACACGACCCCTACGAGCAGTACTTC. Full variable domain (outside the CDR3, taken from reference TRBV19 and TRBJ2-7): DGGITQSPKYLFRKEGQNVTLSCEQNLNHDAMYWYRQDPGQGLRLIYYSQIVNDFQKGDIAEGYSVSREKKESFPLTVTSAQKNPTAFYLCASSDGGLHDPYEQYFGPGTRLTVT.

V gene TRBV30 combines with J gene TRBJ1-2; D remains ambiguous. The CDR3 has 12 residues. Trimming took 3 bases from V and 4 from J, leaving 9 bases between them. Germline CDR1 GTSNPN, CDR2 SVGIG (reference sequence). CDR3 protein: CAWSKNRYGYTF. The CDR3 DNA reads as TGTGCCTGGAGCAAAAATCGCTATGGCTACACCTTC.

The chain links TRBV4-3 to TRBJ1-2, with D unclear. V gave up 4 bases and J gave up 0 bases, with 12 bases separating them. This CDR3 contains 15 residues. Germline V lookup: CDR1 LGHNA, CDR2 YSLEER. The CDR3 protein is CASSPLTPTNYGYTF. Here the CDR3 DNA reads TGCGCCAGCAGCCCTTTGACGCCTACTAACTATGGCTACACCTTC.

The chain joins TRBV20-1 to TRBJ2-7; the D call may be TRBD1 or TRBD2 (6 bases each). This CDR3 is 13 amino acids long. Germline loops: CDR1 DFQATT, CDR2 SNEGSKA (reference sequence). V was clipped by 6 bases and J by 2 bases, with 14 bases between them. CDR3 bases: TGCAGTGCGGGGGGTCAGGGGACCTACGAGCAGTACTTC. It specifies CSAGGQGTYEQYF.

The J gene is TRBJ2-4, the V gene TRBV6-2 or TRBV6-3; D unclear. From germline, CDR1 is MNHEY and CDR2 SVGEGT. V was clipped by 6 bases and J by 3 bases, with 9 bases between them. CDR3 length equals 13 residues. The CDR3 DNA follows: TGTGCCAGCAGCCCAGGATTCAAAAACATTCAGTACTTC. The encoded protein is CASSPGFKNIQYF.

The chain combines TRBV3-1 with TRBJ1-2; D is possibly TRBD1 (5 bases). CDR1 and CDR2 from the germline V gene are LGHDT and YNNKEL (reference sequence). This CDR3 has 13 residues. V was cut by 0 bases and J by 7 bases, with 9 bases left in between. The CDR3 reads CASSQETRGGYTF. The CDR3 DNA is TGTGCCAGCAGCCAAGAGACGAGGGGTGGCTACACCTTC.

This clonotype has a single count. The V and J genes are TRBV3-1 and TRBJ2-7, with 7 bases matching TRBD2. The ends lost 4 bases at V and 7 bases at J; junction bases unmatched: 10. The CDR3 sequence is 14 residues long. Germline values: CDR1 LGHDT, CDR2 YNNKEL (reference sequence). CDR3 in DNA: TGTGCCAGCAGCCCGGGACTACCCTACAAGGAGCAGTACTTC. Protein product: CASSPGLPYKEQYF.

This chain uses TRBV20-1 with TRBJ2-3; TRBD1 agrees at 7 bases. Germline CDR1 is DFQATT and CDR2 is SNEGSKA (reference sequence). V lost 2 bases, J lost 5 bases, and 7 bases stayed unmatched. The CDR3 spans 14 residues. In DNA, the CDR3 is TGCAGTGCTAGATGGACAGGTGGAGGAGATACGCAGTATTTT. It codes for CSARWTGGGDTQYF.

This chain connects TRBV20-1 to TRBJ2-6; 7 nucleotides agree with TRBD1. The germline CDR1 and CDR2 sequences are DFQATT and SNEGSKA (reference sequence). The CDR3 has 14 amino acids. V gave up 6 bases and J gave up 4 bases; unmatched junction bases: 6. The CDR3 reads CSAVTGRGANVLTF. CDR3 DNA sequence: TGCAGTGCCGTGACAGGGCGAGGGGCCAACGTCCTGACTTTC.

The chain combines TRBV20-1 with TRBJ1-2; D not certain. This CDR3 is built from 12 residues. V lost 0 bases, J lost 6 bases, and 8 bases lay in between. The germline CDR1 and CDR2 sequences are DFQATT and SNEGSKA (reference sequence). As DNA, the CDR3 is TGCAGTGCTAGAGAATGGGCAGATGGCTACACCTTC. Its protein is CSAREWADGYTF.

This clonotype was recorded only once. The J gene is TRBJ2-7, the V gene TRBV9; possible D gene TRBD2, 6 bases. This CDR3 region has 15 residues. Trimming removed 4 bases at V and 4 bases at J, with 18 bases between. Looked up from germline, CDR1 is SGDLS and CDR2 is YYNGEE. CDR3 DNA: TGTGCCAGCAGCTCAGGTTTTTTGACTAGTTACGAGCAGTACTTC. Its protein product is CASSSGFLTSYEQYF.

The V call is TRBV12-3 or TRBV12-4, the J call TRBJ1-5, with D perhaps matching TRBD1 (5 bases). This CDR3 is 15 amino acids long. Trimming cost V 6 bases and J 4 bases, with 16 bases left between them. The CDR3 loop reads CASSNRQTLNQPQHF. The CDR3 DNA sequence: TGTGCCAGCAGCAATCGACAGACCCTAAATCAGCCCCAGCATTTT.

The J gene is TRBJ1-4, the V gene TRBV20-1; D uncertain. The CDR3 has 14 amino acids. Germline-derived CDR1 and CDR2 are DFQATT and SNEGSKA (reference sequence). Trimming removed 3 bases at V and 8 bases at J, with 16 bases between. This CDR3 reads CSASKGPPLEKLFF. In DNA, the CDR3 is TGCAGTGCTAGTAAAGGGCCTCCCCTCGAAAAACTGTTTTTT.

This sequence joins TRBV12-3 or TRBV12-4 and TRBJ2-1; possibly TRBD1 for D (5 bases). The CDR3 runs 15 residues. The germline V and J ends were trimmed by 3 bases and 6 bases, with 15 bases remaining between them. The CDR3 spells CASSFYRVGVNEQFF. Written as DNA, the CDR3 is TGTGCCAGCAGTTTCTACCGGGTAGGGGTCAATGAGCAGTTCTTC.

The chain employs TRBV18 and TRBJ2-5; D is possibly TRBD1 (6 bases). Germline V gives CDR1 KGHSH, CDR2 LQKENI. The CDR3 length is 15 residues. With 5 bases removed from V and 2 bases from J, the gap between germline ends came to 15 bases. CDR3 nucleotides: TGTGCCAGCTCATCCCGACAGGAAGGGCAAGAGACCCAGTACTTC. This sequence encodes CASSSRQEGQETQYF.